This TCR beta chain was documented in a study of blood T cell repertoires in COVID-19. In the study overall: There were acute and convalescent COVID-19 samples, and they came from the United States, Italy and Spain.

Germline V gene data show CDR1 as SGHRS and CDR2 as YFSETQ. The CDR3 runs 15 residues. V lost 5 bases to trimming and J lost 3 bases; unmatched junction nucleotides: 5. Participants were aged about 18 to 100 years, lived in 20 to 25 US areas, and enrolled virtually. Membership in each cohort depended on participant-reported clinical history. Method: immunoSEQ multiplex PCR; TCRdb's copy keeps in-frame clones and lacks some. Among 200,000 to 250,000 clones, 70% to 90% were seen once, and the ten largest hold 9.2%. This rearrangement joins TRBV5-1 to TRBJ2-6; TRBD1 agrees at 7 bases. The receptor's source is a middle-aged man who had recovered from COVID-19. Sequencing used PBMCs or T cells enriched from blood (not recorded which). The CDR3 loop reads CASRTGTVGANVLTF. The CDR3 bases are TGCGCCAGCAGAACTGGGACAGTTGGGGCCAACGTCCTGACTTTC.